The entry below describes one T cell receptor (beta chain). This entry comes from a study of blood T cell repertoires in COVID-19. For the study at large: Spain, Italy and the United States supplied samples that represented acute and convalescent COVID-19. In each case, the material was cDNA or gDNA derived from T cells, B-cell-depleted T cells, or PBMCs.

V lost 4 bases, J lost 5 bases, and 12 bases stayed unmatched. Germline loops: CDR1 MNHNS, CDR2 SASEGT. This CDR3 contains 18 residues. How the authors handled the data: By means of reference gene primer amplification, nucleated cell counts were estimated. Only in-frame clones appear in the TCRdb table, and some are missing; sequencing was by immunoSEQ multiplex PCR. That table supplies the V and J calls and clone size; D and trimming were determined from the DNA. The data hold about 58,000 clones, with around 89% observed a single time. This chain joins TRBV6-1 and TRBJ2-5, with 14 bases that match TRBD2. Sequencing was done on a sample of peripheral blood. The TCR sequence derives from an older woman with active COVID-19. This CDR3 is CASSVRGLAGGGPETQYF. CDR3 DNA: TGTGCCAGCAGTGTGAGAGGACTAGCGGGGGGCGGCCCCGAGACCCAGTACTTC.